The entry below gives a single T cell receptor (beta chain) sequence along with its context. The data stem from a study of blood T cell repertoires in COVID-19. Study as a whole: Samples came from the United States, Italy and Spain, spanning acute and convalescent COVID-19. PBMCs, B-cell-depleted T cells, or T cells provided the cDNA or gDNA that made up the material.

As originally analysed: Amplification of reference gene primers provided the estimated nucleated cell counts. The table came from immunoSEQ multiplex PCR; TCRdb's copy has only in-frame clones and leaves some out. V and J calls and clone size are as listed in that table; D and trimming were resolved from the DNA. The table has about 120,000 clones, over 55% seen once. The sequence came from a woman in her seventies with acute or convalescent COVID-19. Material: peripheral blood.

As DNA, the CDR3 is TGTGCCAGCAGCGGCGGACTTCCCTCCTACAATGAGCAGTTCTTC. Amino acid sequence: CASSGGLPSYNEQFF. This chain links TRBV5-4 with TRBJ2-1, with D tentatively TRBD2 (5 bases). Germline V gives CDR1 SGHNT, CDR2 YYREEE (reference sequence). This CDR3 region has 15 residues. V shed 4 bases and J shed 0 bases, with 11 bases lying between them. Looking up the rest from reference TRBV5-4 and TRBJ2-1 gives the full variable domain: ETGVTQSPTHLIKTRGQQVTLRCSSQSGHNTVSWYQQALGQGPQFIFQYYREEENGRGNFPPRFSGLQFPNYSSELNVNALELDDSALYLCASSGGLPSYNEQFFGPGTRLTVL.